One T cell receptor (beta chain) is described in this entry. The data originate from a study of a mutant IDH1 vaccine in newly diagnosed glioma. Study at large: Those enrolled had earlier been treated with radiotherapy, temozolomide, or both, mostly both.

Time point denoted: baseline, week 1 (first vaccination visit). Noted treatment: pre-vaccination baseline after standard-of-care therapy. V was shortened by 1 base and J by 3 bases, with 18 bases between the two germline ends. CDR1 and CDR2 (germline): LNHDA, SQIVND (reference sequence). This CDR3 region has 17 residues. TCRdb's table, derived via immunoSEQ multiplex PCR, lists solely in-frame clones and lacks some. The data hold about 92,000 clones, with around 82% observed a single time. The chain has TRBV19 and TRBJ1-1; tentatively, D is TRBD1 (5 bases). The sample consisted of PBMCs, taken from a glioma patient treated with radiotherapy, temozolomide or both. The receptor was isolated from a woman aged 50 to 60 with glioma. The chain's CDR3 is CASSIVGVGRVDTEAFF. Written as DNA, the CDR3 is TGTGCCAGTAGTATAGTGGGAGTGGGCAGGGTCGACACTGAAGCTTTCTTT.